The 19 T cell receptor beta chains listed next were all sequenced from one sample in a study of T-cell memory formation after mild COVID-19. TCRdb fed the 5' RACE reads into MiXCR, producing one record per CDR3 protein. Of some 440,000 distinct CDR3 sequences in the sample, 25% were seen once. Sequencing was carried out using PBMCs or a T cell subset sorted from them (not recorded which). All receptors derive from an adult woman who had mild COVID-19 (a few samples of this study predate the infection). Cell type and time point are not known.

The chain has TRBV6-5 and TRBJ1-2; 11 nucleotides match TRBD1. After removal of 6 bases from V and 5 bases from J, the junction contained 11 bases not matched to a gene. Germline loops: CDR1 MNHEY, CDR2 SVGAGI. The CDR3 runs 16 residues. Here the CDR3 reads CASSPSGTGGRYGYTF. In nucleotides, the CDR3 is TGTGCCAGCAGCCCATCTGGGACAGGGGGTCGTTATGGCTACACCTTC.

The V call is TRBV7-9, the J call TRBJ2-5; 7 bases match TRBD1. Unmatched junction bases numbered 7, after V lost 5 bases and J lost 1 base. Germline V gives CDR1 SEHNR, CDR2 FQNEAQ (reference sequence). The CDR3 is made up of 15 amino acids. CDR3 sequence (DNA): TGTGCCAGCAGCCCCGGGACAGTTATCCAAGAGACCCAGTACTTC. It specifies CASSPGTVIQETQYF. Variable domain in full (rest from reference TRBV7-9 and TRBJ2-5): DTGVSQNPRHKITKRGQNVTFRCDPISEHNRLYWYRQTLGQGPEFLTYFQNEAQLEKSRLLSDRFSAERPKGSFSTLEIQRTEQGDSAMYLCASSPGTVIQETQYFGPGTRLLVL.

The chain carries TRBV7-8 and TRBJ2-3; 8 bases agree with TRBD2. The CDR3 runs to 17 residues. V shed 5 bases, J shed 2 bases, and the junction held 12 bases outside the gene matches. Germline CDR1 and CDR2: SGHVS and FQNEAQ. The CDR3 spells CASSPLFLAGITDTQYF. DNA for the CDR3: TGTGCCAGCAGCCCCCTTTTTTTAGCGGGAATCACAGATACGCAGTATTTT.

A few counts support this clonotype. This sequence joins TRBV12-3 or TRBV12-4 and TRBJ2-7, with TRBD1 matching over 7 bases. V lost 6 bases and J lost 5; bases outside the gene matches: 10. This CDR3 has 14 residues. CDR3 sequence: CASRGRQGWDEQYF. The CDR3, as DNA: TGTGCCAGCAGGGGACGACAGGGTTGGGACGAGCAGTACTTC.

This chain connects TRBV5-1 to TRBJ2-1; D remains ambiguous. The CDR3 covers 16 residues. Germline lookup yields CDR1 SGHRS and CDR2 YFSETQ. Trimming took 0 bases from V and 3 from J, leaving 13 bases between them. In nucleotides, the CDR3 is TGCGCCAGCAGCTTGGGAGGCAGGCCCGGCTACAATGAGCAGTTCTTC. Translated, it gives CASSLGGRPGYNEQFF.

This clonotype came up a few times. This sequence joins TRBV5-1 and TRBJ2-1; 8 positions match TRBD2. J lost 8 bases, V lost 1 base, and 8 bases had no gene match. CDR3 length equals 15 residues. CDR1 is SGHRS, CDR2 YFSETQ, per germline. The CDR3 spells CASSLLTSGWDEQFF. The CDR3 coding sequence is TGCGCCAGCAGCTTGCTTACTAGCGGCTGGGATGAGCAGTTCTTC.

The J gene is TRBJ1-6, the V gene TRBV30; the D gene is possibly TRBD1 (5 bases). V lost 3 bases, J lost 10 bases, and 16 bases lay in between. CDR1 and CDR2 from the germline V gene are GTSNPN and SVGIG (reference sequence). This CDR3 spans 14 amino acids. CDR3 bases: TGTGCCTGGAGGGGCTCGGCAGGGAACTCACCCCTCCACTTT. Residues: CAWRGSAGNSPLHF.

V and J are TRBV12-3 or TRBV12-4 and TRBJ2-1; D might be TRBD1 (6 bases). The CDR3 has 19 residues. V was shortened by 2 bases and J by 0 bases, with 20 bases between the two germline ends. The CDR3 DNA reads TGTGCCAGCAGTTTATATGGCTTGGACAGCATTACCTCCTACAATGAGCAGTTCTTC. It specifies CASSLYGLDSITSYNEQFF.

The table lists this clonotype with a few counts. The chain carries TRBV4-3 and TRBJ1-2; weak D call: TRBD1 (6 bases). V dropped 0 bases and J dropped 2 bases, with 7 bases sitting between them. The CDR3 has 14 amino acids. The V gene's germline CDR1 is LGHNA and CDR2 YSLEER. For the CDR3, the DNA is TGCGCCAGCAGCCAAGAACAGGGAAACTATGGCTACACCTTC. Its translation: CASSQEQGNYGYTF.

This clonotype occurred many times. This chain connects TRBV20-1 to TRBJ1-1; 9 nucleotides agree with TRBD1. Trimming removed 1 base from V and 3 bases from J; junction bases left unmatched: 0. The CDR3 is 13 residues long. The germline gives CDR1 DFQATT, CDR2 SNEGSKA (reference sequence). As DNA, the CDR3 is TGCAGTGCTAGAGGGACAGGGGACACTGAAGCTTTCTTT. Amino acid sequence: CSARGTGDTEAFF.

The chain combines TRBV20-1 with TRBJ2-7, with 10 bases identical to TRBD2. V lost 3 bases, J lost 3 bases, and 8 bases stayed unmatched. The CDR3 consists of 15 residues. Per germline, CDR1 DFQATT and CDR2 SNEGSKA (reference sequence). The CDR3 loop is CSASPFPSGSYEQYF. CDR3 in DNA: TGCAGTGCTAGCCCCTTTCCTAGCGGGAGCTACGAGCAGTACTTC.

The rearrangement links TRBV12-3 or TRBV12-4 to TRBJ1-2; D gene ambiguous. The germline V and J ends were trimmed by 5 bases and 4 bases, with 14 bases remaining between them. This CDR3 contains 14 residues. The CDR3 here is CASSRGSSGYGYTF. The CDR3 DNA reads as TGTGCCAGCAGTCGAGGGTCCTCCGGCTATGGCTACACCTTC.

This clonotype was counted between two and nine times. V and J are TRBV12-3 or TRBV12-4 and TRBJ1-1; D remains ambiguous. CDR3 length equals 12 residues. Trimming cost V 2 bases and J 5 bases, with 6 bases left between them. CDR3 region: CASSLSLTEAFF. The CDR3 DNA reads TGTGCCAGCAGTTTATCTTTGACTGAAGCTTTCTTT.

This clonotype was found a few times. The rearrangement uses TRBV27 and TRBJ2-7; TRBD1 or TRBD2 may be the D gene (5 bases each). Germline assignment: CDR1 MNHEY and CDR2 SMNVEV (reference sequence). The CDR3 length is 14 residues. Trimming pared 7 bases from V and 0 bases from J, leaving 13 bases between. The CDR3 DNA reads as TGTGCCAGCAAACCCGGGGCAAACTCCTACGAGCAGTACTTC. Its translation: CASKPGANSYEQYF.

The chain carries TRBV7-9 and TRBJ2-1, with D possibly TRBD2 on 5 matching bases. CDR1 and CDR2 from the germline V gene are SEHNR and FQNEAQ (reference sequence). Trimming stripped 2 bases from V and 6 bases from J, with 8 bases between. CDR3 size: 13 residues. CDR3 nucleotide sequence: TGTGCCAGCAGCTTAAACGGGATCAATGAGCAGTTCTTC. Translating gives CASSLNGINEQFF. Complete variable domain (other parts from reference TRBV7-9 and TRBJ2-1): DTGVSQNPRHKITKRGQNVTFRCDPISEHNRLYWYRQTLGQGPEFLTYFQNEAQLEKSRLLSDRFSAERPKGSFSTLEIQRTEQGDSAMYLCASSLNGINEQFFGPGTRLTVL.

The chain has TRBV20-1 and TRBJ1-2, with D perhaps TRBD1 (6 bases). CDR1 DFQATT and CDR2 SNEGSKA come from the germline V gene (reference sequence). The CDR3 covers 16 residues. Trimming shortened V by 1 base and J by 7 bases, and 22 bases separated the two germline ends. The CDR3 DNA reads as TGCAGTGCTAGAGCCTCCGGCGACGGGGGGCGCGTTGGCTACACCTTC. Protein sequence: CSARASGDGGRVGYTF.

This sequence joins TRBV24-1 and TRBJ2-1, with a possible D match to TRBD2 (6 bases). Deletions cut 4 bases from V and 2 bases from J, with 8 bases between. CDR1 and CDR2 (germline): KGHDR, SFDVKD. This CDR3 spans 14 amino acids. The CDR3 coding sequence is TGTGCCACCAGTGACACGGGGGCCTACAATGAGCAGTTCTTC. Its protein is CATSDTGAYNEQFF.

V gene TRBV29-1 combines with J gene TRBJ2-5, with 10 nucleotides matching TRBD2. Per germline, CDR1 SQVTM and CDR2 ANQGSEA. V lost 7 bases, J lost 2 bases, and 10 bases stayed unmatched. This CDR3 spans 15 amino acids. The CDR3 nucleotides are TGCAGCGCTATCTTACTAGCGGGAAAGCAAGAGACCCAGTACTTC. Amino acids: CSAILLAGKQETQYF.

The chain uses TRBV20-1 and TRBJ2-7; the match to TRBD1 covers 8 bases. Germline CDR1 DFQATT, CDR2 SNEGSKA (reference sequence). Trimming removed 5 bases from V and 0 bases from J; junction bases left unmatched: 12. There are 16 residues in the CDR3. DNA for the CDR3: TGCAGTGCTCCTGGACAGGGCATAGGGTCCTCCTACGAGCAGTACTTC. Its protein is CSAPGQGIGSSYEQYF.